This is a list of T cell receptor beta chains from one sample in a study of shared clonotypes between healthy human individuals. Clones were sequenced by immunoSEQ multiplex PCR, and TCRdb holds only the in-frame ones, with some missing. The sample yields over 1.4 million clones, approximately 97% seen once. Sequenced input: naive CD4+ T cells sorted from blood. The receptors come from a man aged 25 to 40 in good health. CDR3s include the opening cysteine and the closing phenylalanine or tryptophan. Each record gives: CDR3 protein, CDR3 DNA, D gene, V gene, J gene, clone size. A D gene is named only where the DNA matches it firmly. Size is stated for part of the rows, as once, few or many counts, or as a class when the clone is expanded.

CDR3 protein: CASSAYRDPINQPQHF
CDR3 DNA: TGTGCCAGCAGCGCATACCGGGACCCAATCAATCAGCCCCAGCATTTT
D gene: NA
V gene: TRBV7-9
J gene: TRBJ1-5
clone size: NA

CDR3 protein: CSVEGRAYEQYF
CDR3 DNA: TGCAGCGTTGAGGGCAGGGCCTACGAGCAGTACTTC
D gene: NA
V gene: TRBV29-1
J gene: TRBJ2-7
clone size: NA

CDR3 protein: CASSFASGSTYEQYF
CDR3 DNA: TGCGCCAGCAGCTTCGCTAGCGGGAGCACTTACGAGCAGTACTTC
D gene: TRBD2
V gene: TRBV5-1
J gene: TRBJ2-7
clone size: NA

CDR3 protein: CSVSGVRVNTEAFF
CDR3 DNA: TGCAGCGTTTCCGGGGTGAGAGTGAACACTGAAGCTTTCTTT
D gene: NA
V gene: TRBV29-1
J gene: TRBJ1-1
clone size: NA

CDR3 protein: CASSLDGTGTLNLFF
CDR3 DNA: TGTGCCAGCAGCTTGGACGGGACAGGGACACTGAATCTATTCTTT
D gene: TRBD1
V gene: TRBV5-8
J gene: TRBJ1-1
clone size: NA

CDR3 protein: CASSAQGTNTEAFF
CDR3 DNA: TGTGCCAGCAGTGCGCAGGGGACGAACACTGAAGCTTTCTTT
D gene: NA
V gene: TRBV2
J gene: TRBJ1-1
clone size: NA

CDR3 protein: CASSFPRGRYEQYF
CDR3 DNA: TGTGCCAGCAGCTTTCCCCGGGGAAGGTACGAGCAGTACTTC
D gene: NA
V gene: TRBV7-2
J gene: TRBJ2-7
clone size: NA

CDR3 protein: CASSHTNGDYGYTF
CDR3 DNA: TGCGCCAGCAGCCATACCAACGGAGACTATGGCTACACCTTC
D gene: NA
V gene: TRBV5-1
J gene: TRBJ1-2
clone size: once

CDR3 protein: CASSYTGQGREQYF
CDR3 DNA: TGTGCCAGCAGTTACACGGGACAGGGGCGGGAGCAGTACTTC
D gene: TRBD1
V gene: TRBV6-6
J gene: TRBJ2-7
clone size: NA

CDR3 protein: CASSSGLHNEQFF
CDR3 DNA: TGTGCCAGCAGCTCGGGACTTCACAATGAGCAGTTCTTC
D gene: NA
V gene: TRBV11-2
J gene: TRBJ2-1
clone size: NA

CDR3 protein: CASSAPAYGYTF
CDR3 DNA: TGTGCCAGCTCAGCCCCCGCTTATGGCTACACCTTC
D gene: NA
V gene: TRBV18
J gene: TRBJ1-2
clone size: NA

CDR3 protein: CSGWDRAYEQYF
CDR3 DNA: TGCAGCGGCTGGGACAGGGCCTACGAGCAGTACTTC
D gene: TRBD1
V gene: TRBV29-1
J gene: TRBJ2-7
clone size: NA

CDR3 protein: CASSLWELTYEQYF
CDR3 DNA: TGTGCCAGCAGCTTATGGGAACTAACCTACGAGCAGTACTTC
D gene: NA
V gene: TRBV7-9
J gene: TRBJ2-7
clone size: NA

CDR3 protein: CASSFSQGSYEQYF
CDR3 DNA: TGTGCCAGCAGCTTTTCGCAGGGGTCCTACGAGCAGTACTTC
D gene: NA
V gene: TRBV5-4
J gene: TRBJ2-7
clone size: NA

CDR3 protein: CASSPLSRAHEQYF
CDR3 DNA: TGTGCCAGCTCACCCTTGAGCAGGGCCCACGAGCAGTACTTC
D gene: NA
V gene: TRBV18
J gene: TRBJ2-7
clone size: NA

CDR3 protein: CASSLSGTGFPDTQYF
CDR3 DNA: TGTGCCAGCAGCTTGTCCGGGACAGGGTTCCCAGATACGCAGTATTTT
D gene: TRBD1
V gene: TRBV7-3
J gene: TRBJ2-3
clone size: NA

CDR3 protein: CASSLRTNTEAFF
CDR3 DNA: TGTGCCAGCAGCTTGCGGACAAACACTGAAGCTTTCTTT
D gene: NA
V gene: TRBV5-6
J gene: TRBJ1-1
clone size: NA

CDR3 protein: CASSPSTRGELFF
CDR3 DNA: TGTGCCAGCAGCCCGTCGACTCGCGGGGAGCTGTTTTTT
D gene: NA
V gene: TRBV11-3
J gene: TRBJ2-2
clone size: NA

CDR3 protein: CASSPGTGGFGNTIYF
CDR3 DNA: TGTGCCAGCAGTCCTGGGACAGGGGGCTTTGGAAACACCATATATTTT
D gene: TRBD1
V gene: TRBV7-9
J gene: TRBJ1-3
clone size: NA

CDR3 protein: CSAIEGEKLFF
CDR3 DNA: TGCAGTGCTATTGAGGGTGAAAAACTGTTTTTT
D gene: NA
V gene: TRBV20-1
J gene: TRBJ1-4
clone size: once

CDR3 protein: CATRLVSGNTIYF
CDR3 DNA: TGTGCCACCCGTTTGGTCTCTGGAAACACCATATATTTT
D gene: NA
V gene: TRBV6-1
J gene: TRBJ1-3
clone size: NA

CDR3 protein: CASSYDRDTSYEQYF
CDR3 DNA: TGTGCCAGCAGTTACGACCGGGACACGAGCTACGAGCAGTACTTC
D gene: NA
V gene: TRBV6-6
J gene: TRBJ2-7
clone size: NA

CDR3 protein: CSASDDEKLFF
CDR3 DNA: TGCAGTGCTAGCGATGATGAAAAACTGTTTTTT
D gene: NA
V gene: TRBV20-1
J gene: TRBJ1-4
clone size: NA

CDR3 protein: CASSQLAGVKYEQYF
CDR3 DNA: TGTGCCAGCAGCCAACTAGCGGGAGTAAAGTACGAGCAGTACTTC
D gene: TRBD2
V gene: TRBV6-6
J gene: TRBJ2-7
clone size: NA

CDR3 protein: CASSSSRTGFYTDTQYF
CDR3 DNA: TGCGCCAGCAGCTCGTCCAGGACAGGCTTTTACACAGATACGCAGTATTTT
D gene: TRBD1
V gene: TRBV5-1
J gene: TRBJ2-3
clone size: NA

CDR3 protein: CASSTEGGQVSEKLFF
CDR3 DNA: TGTGCCAGCAGCACGGAGGGCGGACAGGTGAGTGAAAAACTGTTTTTT
D gene: TRBD1
V gene: TRBV5-4
J gene: TRBJ1-4
clone size: NA

CDR3 protein: CASSPDIVVNEQFF
CDR3 DNA: TGTGCCAGCTCACCCGACATAGTTGTCAATGAGCAGTTCTTC
D gene: NA
V gene: TRBV18
J gene: TRBJ2-1
clone size: NA

CDR3 protein: CASGPRTDTQYF
CDR3 DNA: TGTGCCAGCGGGCCCCGCACAGATACGCAGTATTTT
D gene: NA
V gene: TRBV6-1
J gene: TRBJ2-3
clone size: NA

CDR3 protein: CASSLAAAGKEKLFF
CDR3 DNA: TGTGCCAGCAGTCTGGCGGCCGCCGGGAAAGAAAAACTGTTTTTT
D gene: NA
V gene: TRBV28
J gene: TRBJ1-4
clone size: NA

CDR3 protein: CASSEPTGFGNQPQHF
CDR3 DNA: TGTGCCAGCAGTGAACCCACAGGGTTCGGCAATCAGCCCCAGCATTTT
D gene: NA
V gene: TRBV2
J gene: TRBJ1-5
clone size: NA

CDR3 protein: CASRTGTGGDQPQHF
CDR3 DNA: TGTGCCAGCAGAACCGGGACAGGGGGAGATCAGCCCCAGCATTTT
D gene: TRBD1
V gene: TRBV27
J gene: TRBJ1-5
clone size: NA

CDR3 protein: CASSLRMGRGYNEQFF
CDR3 DNA: TGTGCCAGCAGCTTAAGGATGGGGCGGGGCTACAATGAGCAGTTCTTC
D gene: NA
V gene: TRBV7-3
J gene: TRBJ2-1
clone size: NA

CDR3 protein: CASEGAGVRETQYF
CDR3 DNA: TGTGCCAGCGAGGGAGCGGGAGTGCGAGAGACCCAGTACTTC
D gene: TRBD2
V gene: TRBV28
J gene: TRBJ2-5
clone size: NA

CDR3 protein: CASGLAGNSGANVLTF
CDR3 DNA: TGTGCCAGCGGACTAGCGGGGAACTCTGGGGCCAACGTCCTGACTTTC
D gene: TRBD2
V gene: TRBV28
J gene: TRBJ2-6
clone size: NA

CDR3 protein: CASSLTTGRGNTIYF
CDR3 DNA: TGTGCCAGCAGCTTAACTACAGGGAGAGGAAACACCATATATTTT
D gene: NA
V gene: TRBV7-9
J gene: TRBJ1-3
clone size: NA

CDR3 protein: CASTLGGSSEKLFF
CDR3 DNA: TGTGCCAGCACCCTTGGCGGCTCCAGCGAAAAACTGTTTTTT
D gene: NA
V gene: TRBV5-4
J gene: TRBJ1-4
clone size: NA

CDR3 protein: CASSLGQGPQETQYF
CDR3 DNA: TGTGCCAGCAGCTTAGGACAGGGGCCCCAAGAGACCCAGTACTTC
D gene: TRBD1
V gene: TRBV7-7
J gene: TRBJ2-5
clone size: NA

CDR3 protein: CASSSGQNDYGYTF
CDR3 DNA: TGCGCCAGCAGCTCCGGACAGAATGACTATGGCTACACCTTC
D gene: NA
V gene: TRBV5-1
J gene: TRBJ1-2
clone size: NA

CDR3 protein: CASSFSHRTYEQYF
CDR3 DNA: TGTGCCAGCAGCTTCAGCCACAGGACCTACGAGCAGTACTTC
D gene: NA
V gene: TRBV11-2
J gene: TRBJ2-7
clone size: NA

CDR3 protein: CASSQTGAGHQPQHF
CDR3 DNA: TGCGCCAGCAGCCAGACAGGGGCCGGACATCAGCCCCAGCATTTT
D gene: TRBD1
V gene: TRBV5-1
J gene: TRBJ1-5
clone size: NA

CDR3 protein: CASSPRGPSVNQPQHF
CDR3 DNA: TGTGCCAGCAGCCCCCGAGGACCCTCGGTGAATCAGCCCCAGCATTTT
D gene: NA
V gene: TRBV7-2
J gene: TRBJ1-5
clone size: NA

CDR3 protein: CASSYARPEGGVEAFF
CDR3 DNA: TGTGCCAGCAGTTACGCCAGGCCAGAGGGGGGGGTTGAAGCTTTCTTT
D gene: NA
V gene: TRBV6-6
J gene: TRBJ1-1
clone size: NA

CDR3 protein: CASSPTGANEKLFF
CDR3 DNA: TGTGCCAGCTCACCAACAGGGGCTAATGAAAAACTGTTTTTT
D gene: TRBD1
V gene: TRBV18
J gene: TRBJ1-4
clone size: NA

CDR3 protein: CAISAGKEETQYF
CDR3 DNA: TGTGCCATCAGCGCGGGTAAAGAAGAGACCCAGTACTTC
D gene: NA
V gene: TRBV10-3
J gene: TRBJ2-5
clone size: NA